This TCR beta chain was profiled in a study of cytomegalovirus exposure and HLA in healthy donors. This clone turned up a few times. What it recognizes is unknown. Study-wide results and caveats: In a later analysis, HLA-associated TCR beta chains were more clonally expanded than equally common others. Information on immune exposure was restricted to one variable (CMV serostatus). Of the V segments, some could not be distinguished, including TRBV6-2 and TRBV6-3, and were excluded.

Trimming pared 8 bases from V and 0 bases from J, leaving 11 bases between. The germline V gene has CDR1 MNHNS and CDR2 SASEGT. This CDR3 has 15 residues. Both 60 Vbeta primers and 13 Jbeta primers went into the PCR. How the authors handled the data: Roughly 81 million unique TCR beta chains, roughly 12 million shared, were counted in a later analysis. Repertoires were generated with immunoSEQ multiplex PCR, while TCRdb's copy carries only in-frame clones and drops some. That table furnishes V, J and clone size, whereas the DNA furnished D and trimming. The profile shows around 100,000 clones, about 70% of them singletons.

Sequences were obtained from PBMCs. This clonotype was obtained from a man aged 30 to 45 in good health and CMV-seropositive. The rearrangement joins TRBV6-1 to TRBJ2-6, with D possibly TRBD1 on 6 matching bases. DNA of the CDR3: TGTGCCAGCGACACAGGGTTCTCTGGGGCCAACGTCCTGACTTTC. It encodes CASDTGFSGANVLTF.